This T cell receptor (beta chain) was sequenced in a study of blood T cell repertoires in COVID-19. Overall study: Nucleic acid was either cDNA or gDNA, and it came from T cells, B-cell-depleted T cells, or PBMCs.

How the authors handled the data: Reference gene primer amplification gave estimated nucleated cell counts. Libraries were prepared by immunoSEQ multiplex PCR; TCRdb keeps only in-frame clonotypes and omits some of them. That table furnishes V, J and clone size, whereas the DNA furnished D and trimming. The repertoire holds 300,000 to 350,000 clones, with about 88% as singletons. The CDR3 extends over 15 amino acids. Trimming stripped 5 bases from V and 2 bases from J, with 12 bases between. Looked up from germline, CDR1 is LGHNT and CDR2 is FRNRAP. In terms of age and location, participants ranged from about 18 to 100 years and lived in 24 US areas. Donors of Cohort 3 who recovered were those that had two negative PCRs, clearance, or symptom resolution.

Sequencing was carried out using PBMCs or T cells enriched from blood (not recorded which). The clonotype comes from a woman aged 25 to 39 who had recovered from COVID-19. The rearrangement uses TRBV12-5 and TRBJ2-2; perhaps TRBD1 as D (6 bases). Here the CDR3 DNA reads TGTGCTAGTGGTCAAAGGACAGCCAACACCGGGGAGCTGTTTTTT. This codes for CASGQRTANTGELFF.